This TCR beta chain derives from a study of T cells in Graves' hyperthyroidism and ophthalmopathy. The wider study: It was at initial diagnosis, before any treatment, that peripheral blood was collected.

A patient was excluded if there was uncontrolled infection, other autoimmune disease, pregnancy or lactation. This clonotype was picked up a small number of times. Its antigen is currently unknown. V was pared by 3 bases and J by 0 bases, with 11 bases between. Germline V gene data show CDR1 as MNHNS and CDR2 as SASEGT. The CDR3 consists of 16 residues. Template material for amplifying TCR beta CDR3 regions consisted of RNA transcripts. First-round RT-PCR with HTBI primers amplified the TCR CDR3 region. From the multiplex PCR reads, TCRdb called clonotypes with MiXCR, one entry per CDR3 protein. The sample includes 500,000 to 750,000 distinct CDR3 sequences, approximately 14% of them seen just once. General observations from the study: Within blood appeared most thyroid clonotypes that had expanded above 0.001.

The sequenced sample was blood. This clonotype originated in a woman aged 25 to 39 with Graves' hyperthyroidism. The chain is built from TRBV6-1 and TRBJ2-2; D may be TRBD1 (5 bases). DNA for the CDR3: TGTGCCAGCAGTGACCAGGGATCTCCGAACACCGGGGAGCTGTTTTTT. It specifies CASSDQGSPNTGELFF.